This T cell receptor beta chain was sequenced in a study of T cell responses to AZD1222 COVID-19 vaccine. The study, taken as a whole, reports: It was only after the peak T cell response that any repertoires were sampled. Vaccine-associated CD4 TCRs ranged over spike, dominating at 160-218 and 743-854.

The assay was immunoSEQ multiplex PCR, and TCRdb's table has in-frame clones only and misses some. The data show roughly 130,000 clones, about nine tenths seen once. Only a few counts were recorded for this clone. Its antigen is unidentified. Germline V gives CDR1 LNHDA, CDR2 SQIVND (reference sequence). With 6 bases removed from V and 0 bases from J, the gap between germline ends came to 9 bases. The length of the CDR3 is 13 residues. This receptor was identified in an adult in good health. The V gene is TRBV19, the J gene TRBJ2-7; the D gene is possibly TRBD2 (5 bases). The starting material was peripheral blood, obtained on day 0 of AZD1222 vaccination. The CDR3 reads CASRPGSSYEQYF. The CDR3 DNA reads TGTGCCAGTAGACCGGGATCCTCCTACGAGCAGTACTTC.